Below, 20 T cell receptor beta chains from the same sample are listed, as sequenced in a study of graft-versus-host responses after intestinal transplantation. Generated by immunoSEQ multiplex PCR, the TCRdb table keeps only in-frame clones and is missing some. The table lists around 100,000 clones, 93% of them singletons. These TCRs' antigens remain unknown. The specimen was unstimulated CD8+ T cells sorted from spleen or lymph node cells, collected before intestinal transplant. The receptors come from a human donor who received an intestinal transplant.

The chain combines TRBV9 with TRBJ1-4; D unresolved. Germline V gives CDR1 SGDLS, CDR2 YYNGEE. The CDR3 sequence is 15 residues long. V was trimmed by 0 bases and J by 7 bases, leaving 13 bases between them. DNA for the CDR3: TGTGCCAGCAGCGTAGAAGGTACCTGGGGTGAAAAACTGTTTTTT. It translates to CASSVEGTWGEKLFF.

The genes are TRBV13 and TRBJ1-2; TRBD1 is a possible D gene (6 bases). CDR3 size: 16 residues. Germline V gives CDR1 PRHDT, CDR2 FYEKMQ (reference sequence). V lost 5 bases and J lost 2, with 18 bases in between. CDR3 sequence (DNA): TGTGCCAGCAGCCAAGAGGGGGTCTTGGGGAACTATGGCTACACCTTC. Translation gives CASSQEGVLGNYGYTF.

The J gene is TRBJ1-4, the V gene TRBV7-8; possibly TRBD1 for D (5 bases). Looked up from germline, CDR1 is SGHVS and CDR2 is FQNEAQ. This CDR3 spans 15 amino acids. V gave up 4 bases and J gave up 2 bases, with 11 bases separating them. The CDR3 coding sequence is TGTGCCAGCAGCTCCTCAGGGACTACTAATGAAAAACTGTTTTTT. Encoded protein: CASSSSGTTNEKLFF.

The CDR3 DNA is TGTGCCAGCAGGTGGACTAGCGGTAGCACAGATACGCAGTATTTT. Its protein is CASRWTSGSTDTQYF. The V gene is TRBV5-4, the J gene TRBJ2-3; 10 nucleotides line up with TRBD2. This CDR3 comprises 15 residues. J was trimmed by 0 bases and V by 5 bases; bases with no gene match: 3. Germline loops: CDR1 SGHNT, CDR2 YYREEE (reference sequence).

This rearrangement joins TRBV7-2 to TRBJ2-3; D is possibly TRBD1 (5 bases). Germline assignment: CDR1 SGHTA and CDR2 FQGNSA. The CDR3 has 14 amino acids. V was clipped by 2 bases and J by 1 base, with 7 bases between them. The DNA for the CDR3 is TGTGCCAGCAGCTTAATAGGGGGCACAGATACGCAGTATTTT. Encoded protein: CASSLIGGTDTQYF.

V gene TRBV4-1 combines with J gene TRBJ2-1; 8 bases map to TRBD1. V lost 0 bases and J lost 9; bases outside the gene matches: 7. The CDR3 consists of 15 residues. CDR1 is MGHRA and CDR2 is YSYEKL in the germline V gene. DNA for the CDR3: TGCGCCAGCAGCCAAGACGGGACAGGACGTCGTGAGCAGTTCTTC. Its translation: CASSQDGTGRREQFF.

The J gene is TRBJ1-3, the V gene TRBV6-4; D not resolved. The CDR3 length is 15 residues. Trimming shortened V by 4 bases and J by 1 base, and 11 bases separated the two germline ends. Germline V gene data show CDR1 as MRHNA and CDR2 as SNTAGT. The CDR3 spells CASSAGWWSGNTIYF. CDR3 bases: TGTGCCAGCAGTGCCGGGTGGTGGTCTGGAAACACCATATATTTT.

This rearrangement joins TRBV5-4 to TRBJ2-7; D perhaps matches TRBD2 (6 bases). This CDR3 has 12 residues. Germline loops: CDR1 SGHNT, CDR2 YYREEE (reference sequence). The ends were cut back, 0 bases at V and 7 bases at J, with 8 bases in the middle. The CDR3 loop is CASSLVGLEQYF. CDR3 coding DNA: TGTGCCAGCAGCTTGGTAGGACTAGAGCAGTACTTC.

This rearrangement joins TRBV5-1 to TRBJ1-6; D not certain. V lost 0 bases to trimming and J lost 8 bases, with 6 bases between them. CDR3 length: 13 amino acids. The germline V gene has CDR1 SGHRS and CDR2 YFSETQ. The CDR3 DNA follows: TGCGCCAGCAGCTTGGGTTGGGATTCACCCCTCCACTTT. Residues: CASSLGWDSPLHF.

This chain connects TRBV2 to TRBJ2-5; unclear D gene. The germline V and J ends were trimmed by 0 bases and 2 bases, with 13 bases remaining between them. The CDR3 extends over 16 amino acids. Germline CDR1 is SNHLY and CDR2 is FYNNEI. The CDR3 spells CASSEATSHGQETQYF. CDR3 coding DNA: TGTGCCAGCAGTGAAGCCACTTCCCACGGTCAAGAGACCCAGTACTTC.

The V call is TRBV7-9, the J call TRBJ1-4, with D uncertain. Germline V gives CDR1 SEHNR, CDR2 FQNEAQ (reference sequence). V lost 5 bases and J lost 6, with 13 bases in between. This CDR3 comprises 14 residues. The CDR3 DNA is TGTGCCAGCAGCCCCCCGGGGAATCATGAAAAACTGTTTTTT. Its protein product is CASSPPGNHEKLFF.

The chain recombines TRBV4-1 with TRBJ1-2; D gene uncertain. CDR1 and CDR2 (germline): MGHRA, YSYEKL. CDR3 size: 11 residues. Trimming stripped 0 bases from V and 8 bases from J, with 4 bases between. The CDR3 DNA sequence: TGCGCCAGCAGCCAAGATTACGGCTACACCTTC. Amino acid sequence: CASSQDYGYTF.

This clone has only one observation. The chain recombines TRBV5-1 with TRBJ2-7, with TRBD2 as a possible D gene (5 bases). This CDR3 region has 13 residues. CDR1 and CDR2 from the germline V gene are SGHRS and YFSETQ. V lost 0 bases and J lost 6, with 10 bases in between. CDR3 in amino acids: CASSLVTGLEQYF. The DNA for the CDR3 is TGCGCCAGCAGCTTGGTGACCGGACTCGAGCAGTACTTC.

This clone was seen once. This rearrangement joins TRBV7-6 to TRBJ2-7; 10 positions match TRBD2. The germline V gene has CDR1 SGHVS and CDR2 FNYEAQ. The CDR3 spans 15 residues. The V and J ends lost 6 bases and 1 base, in that order; junction bases with no gene match: 6. CDR3 residues: CASSLSGGTSYEQYF. In nucleotides, the CDR3 is TGTGCCAGCAGTCTTAGCGGGGGGACTTCCTACGAGCAGTACTTC.

This clone has more than one count but fewer than ten. The chain employs TRBV7-9 and TRBJ2-7, with a weak D call TRBD1 (6 bases). V gave up 5 bases and J gave up 2 bases, with 10 bases separating them. This CDR3 is 13 amino acids long. Germline lookup yields CDR1 SEHNR and CDR2 FQNEAQ (reference sequence). The CDR3 reads CASSRGQPYEQYF. The CDR3, as DNA: TGTGCCAGCAGCAGAGGACAGCCCTACGAGCAGTACTTC.

The V gene is TRBV5-1, the J gene TRBJ2-1; unclear D gene. V was clipped by 5 bases and J by 2 bases, with 8 bases between them. Germline V gene lookup returns CDR1 SGHRS and CDR2 YFSETQ. The CDR3 consists of 13 residues. The CDR3 region is CASRAETYNEQFF. The CDR3 coding sequence is TGCGCCAGCAGGGCGGAAACCTACAATGAGCAGTTCTTC.

The chain couples TRBV6-1 to TRBJ1-5; 9 positions agree with TRBD1. CDR3 length equals 15 residues. The ends lost 4 bases at V and 5 bases at J; junction bases unmatched: 6. Germline lookup yields CDR1 MNHNS and CDR2 SASEGT. Here the CDR3 DNA reads TGTGCCAGCAGTGTAACAGGGGGCCCCGATCAGCCCCAGCATTTT. Its translation is CASSVTGGPDQPQHF.

This chain links TRBV4-1 with TRBJ1-1; unclear D gene. Germline CDR1 reads MGHRA; CDR2 reads YSYEKL. The CDR3 totals 12 residues. V was pared by 3 bases and J by 1 base, with 3 bases between. The chain's CDR3 is CASSHGNTEAFF. In nucleotides, the CDR3 is TGCGCCAGCAGCCACGGGAACACTGAAGCTTTCTTT.

V usage is TRBV27 and J usage is TRBJ1-5, with 8 bases lining up with TRBD1. Germline CDR1 MNHEY, CDR2 SMNVEV (reference sequence). This CDR3 is built from 16 residues. Trimming took 6 bases from V and 6 from J; bases not matched to a gene: 13. The CDR3 sequence: CASSPLGGQGTQPQHF. CDR3 DNA: TGTGCCAGCAGCCCCTTGGGCGGACAGGGTACTCAGCCCCAGCATTTT.

V and J are TRBV4-1 and TRBJ2-3, with 8 bases aligning to TRBD2. V gave up 3 bases and J gave up 2 bases; unmatched junction bases: 10. Germline assignment: CDR1 MGHRA and CDR2 YSYEKL. This CDR3 region has 17 residues. The CDR3: CASSHGGGTAITDTQYF. The CDR3, as DNA: TGCGCCAGCAGCCACGGGGGGGGGACGGCAATCACAGATACGCAGTATTTT.